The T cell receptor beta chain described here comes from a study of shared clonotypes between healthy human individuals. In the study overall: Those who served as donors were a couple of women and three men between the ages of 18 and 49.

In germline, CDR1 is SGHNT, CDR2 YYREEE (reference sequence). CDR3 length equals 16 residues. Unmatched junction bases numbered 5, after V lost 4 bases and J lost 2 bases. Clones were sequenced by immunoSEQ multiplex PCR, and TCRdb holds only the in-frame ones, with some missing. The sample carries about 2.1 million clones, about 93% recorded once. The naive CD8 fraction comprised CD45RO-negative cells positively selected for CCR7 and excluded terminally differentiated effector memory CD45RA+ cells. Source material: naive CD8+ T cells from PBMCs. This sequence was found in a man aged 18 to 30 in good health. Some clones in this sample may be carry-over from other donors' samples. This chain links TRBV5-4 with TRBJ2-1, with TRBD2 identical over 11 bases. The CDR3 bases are TGTGCCAGCAGCCCGCCGACTAGCGGGACCTACAATGAGCAGTTCTTC. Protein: CASSPPTSGTYNEQFF.